Given below is one T cell receptor (beta chain) in context. The antigen is undetermined. This record comes from a study of a mutant IDH1 vaccine in newly diagnosed glioma. About the research overall: Therapy received beforehand was radiotherapy, temozolomide, or both, with most patients given both.

Germline loops: CDR1 SGHNT, CDR2 YYREEE (reference sequence). The CDR3 runs 15 residues. V shed 4 bases and J shed 1 base, with 15 bases lying between them. Generated by immunoSEQ multiplex PCR, the TCRdb table keeps only in-frame clones and is missing some. The profile shows tens of thousands of clones, approximately 84% of them singletons. Sample time point: week 11, during vaccination. Topical imiquimod accompanied each vaccine dose, which consisted of 300 ug of mutant IDH1 20-mer peptide. Specimen: PBMCs, collected from a glioma patient whose treatment included an IDH1 peptide vaccine. The V call is TRBV5-4, the J call TRBJ2-7; D is unresolved. The clonotype was recovered from a man younger than 40 with glioma. CDR3 amino acids: CASSRYRTGSYEQYF. CDR3 nucleotide sequence: TGTGCCAGCAGCCGCTATCGGACCGGATCCTACGAGCAGTACTTC.